Listed below are T cell receptor beta chains from one sample, sequenced in a study of cytomegalovirus exposure and HLA in healthy donors. The repertoire was sequenced with immunoSEQ multiplex PCR; TCRdb's copy has only in-frame clones and lacks some. The profile covers around 130,000 clones, with about 8.6% appearing a single time and 6% taken by the ten largest. Sequences were obtained from PBMCs. These receptors originate from a woman between 40 and 50 years old in good health and CMV-seropositive. The CDR3 runs from the conserved cysteine through the conserved F or W. D genes are given only for firm matches. Rows may omit the clone size; those that give it use once, few, many or a size class.

v_gene	j_gene	abundance	d_gene	CDR3aa	CDR3nt
TRBV7-8	TRBJ1-1	-	-	CASSLARGNTEAFF	TGTGCCAGCAGCTTAGCACGGGGGAACACTGAAGCTTTCTTT
TRBV6-1	TRBJ1-4	-	TRBD1	CASRRTGGNEKLFF	TGTGCCAGCAGACGGACAGGGGGCAATGAAAAACTGTTTTTT
TRBV4-1	TRBJ2-3	-	TRBD2	CASSPSAAGAGIDTQYF	TGCGCCAGCAGCCCCTCGGCAGCGGGGGCAGGGATAGATACGCAGTATTTT
TRBV11-2	TRBJ2-7	few	-	CASSLDTGTTSEQYF	TGTGCCAGCAGCTTAGATACGGGGACAACTAGCGAGCAGTACTTC
TRBV30	TRBJ1-1	few	TRBD1	CAWSIGQENTEAFF	TGTGCCTGGAGTATAGGACAGGAGAACACTGAAGCTTTCTTT
TRBV13	TRBJ1-6	-	TRBD1	CASSPGQGDNSPLHF	TGTGCCAGCAGCCCCGGACAGGGCGATAATTCACCCCTCCACTTT
TRBV10-2	TRBJ2-2	few	TRBD2	CASRAGGTAGELFF	TGCGCCAGCAGAGCGGGGGGGACTGCGGGGGAGCTGTTTTTT
TRBV14	TRBJ2-1	-	-	CASSRNLADEQFF	TGTGCCAGCAGCCGCAATCTAGCAGATGAGCAGTTCTTC
TRBV19	TRBJ2-7	-	TRBD1	CASSISWGQGHEQYF	TGTGCCAGTAGTATTAGTTGGGGACAGGGCCACGAGCAGTACTTC
TRBV29-1	TRBJ2-3	-	-	CSAGLTDTQYF	TGCAGCGCAGGATTGACAGATACGCAGTATTTT
TRBV6-5	TRBJ2-5	-	TRBD2	CASAGGGETQYF	TGTGCCAGCGCGGGGGGGGGCGAGACCCAGTACTTC
TRBV5-1	TRBJ1-5	-	-	CASSLRGGPGQPQHF	TGCGCCAGCAGCTTGCGCGGGGGCCCAGGACAGCCCCAGCATTTT
TRBV6-6	TRBJ1-1	few	-	CASSYSDRNTEAFF	TGTGCCAGCAGTTACAGTGACAGGAACACTGAAGCTTTCTTT
TRBV11-2	TRBJ1-1	-	TRBD1	CASSSGQVTEAFF	TGTGCCAGCAGCTCGGGACAGGTCACTGAAGCTTTCTTT
TRBV6-4	TRBJ2-2	few	-	CASSESSVGELFF	TGTGCCAGCAGTGAGAGTTCGGTCGGGGAGCTGTTTTTT
TRBV11-3	TRBJ2-1	few	TRBD1	CASSHRTGDDEQFF	TGTGCCAGCAGCCACCGAACAGGGGACGATGAGCAGTTCTTC
TRBV4-1	TRBJ1-6	few	-	CASSQERPEVLRNSPLHF	TGCGCCAGCAGCCAAGAAAGACCCGAGGTACTCCGTAATTCACCCCTCCACTTT
TRBV19	TRBJ2-2	few	-	CASSPTGQNGELFF	TGTGCCAGTAGTCCCACGGGACAAAACGGGGAGCTGTTTTTT
TRBV19	TRBJ1-2	few	-	CASSIGTTNYGYTF	TGTGCCAGTAGTATAGGGACAACTAACTATGGCTACACCTTC
TRBV19	TRBJ2-6	few	TRBD1	CASRTDRASNVLTF	TGTGCCAGTAGGACGGACAGGGCCTCCAACGTCCTGACTTTC
TRBV4-1	TRBJ2-7	few	TRBD1	CASSQDRSQGTGEQYF	TGCGCCAGCAGCCAAGATAGGAGTCAGGGGACAGGTGAGCAGTACTTC
TRBV5-3	TRBJ2-1	-	TRBD2	CARSPRRTSGGSRSYNEQFF	TGTGCCAGAAGCCCCAGGAGGACTAGCGGGGGGAGCCGCTCCTACAATGAGCAGTTCTTC
TRBV6-1	TRBJ2-3	few	-	CASSEMRLTDTQYF	TGTGCCAGCAGTGAAATGAGGCTCACAGATACGCAGTATTTT
TRBV25-1	TRBJ1-4	-	-	CASSGRTGWASEKLFF	TGTGCCAGCAGCGGACGAACAGGGTGGGCTAGTGAAAAACTGTTTTTT
TRBV7-3	TRBJ2-7	few	TRBD1	CASSPSGTAYEQYF	TGTGCCAGCAGCCCCTCCGGGACAGCCTACGAGCAGTACTTC
TRBV5-1	TRBJ2-7	-	-	CASSPEKEGFYEQYF	TGCGCCAGCAGCCCGGAGAAGGAGGGATTCTACGAGCAGTACTTC
TRBV6-1	TRBJ1-1	many	TRBD1	CASRQGMNTEAFF	TGTGCCAGCAGACAGGGGATGAACACTGAAGCTTTCTTT
TRBV4-1	TRBJ2-5	few	TRBD2	CASSQSGGEGTQYF	TGCGCCAGCAGCCAAAGCGGGGGCGAGGGGACCCAGTACTTC
TRBV5-1	TRBJ1-1	-	-	CASRPGTQGWGAFF	TGCGCCAGCAGACCCGGGACTCAGGGTTGGGGAGCTTTCTTT
TRBV21-1	TRBJ1-2	-	-	CASSKAKQGKPFDGYTF	TGTGCCAGCAGCAAAGCTAAACAGGGGAAACCATTTGATGGCTACACCTTC
TRBV15	TRBJ2-3	-	-	CATSRGGTDTQYF	TGTGCCACCAGCAGAGGAGGCACAGATACGCAGTATTTT
TRBV18	TRBJ1-2	-	TRBD1	CASSPLGTGDQTVDGYTF	TGTGCCAGCTCACCGCTAGGGACAGGGGATCAAACCGTCGATGGCTACACCTTC
TRBV5-1	TRBJ1-2	few	-	CASSRFQTGDGYTF	TGCGCCAGCAGCCGGTTTCAGACGGGGGATGGCTACACCTTC